This is a list of T cell receptor beta chains from one sample in a study of regulatory T cells in long-lasting Graves disease. TCRdb itself ran the multiplex PCR reads through MiXCR, one entry per CDR3 protein. The sample lists around 500,000 distinct CDR3 sequences; approximately 13% were seen once. The sample was also linked to a second study, of T cells in Graves' hyperthyroidism and ophthalmopathy.

Sequencing was performed on peripheral blood mononuclear cells (PBMCs), taken at new diagnosis, from a patient treated with antithyroid drugs. The receptors come from a man aged 25 to 40 with Graves disease. CDR3s include the opening cysteine and the closing phenylalanine or tryptophan. A D gene is named only where the DNA matches it firmly. Rows may omit the clone size; those that give it use once, few, many or a size class.

CAWSVGTAYEQYF	TGTGCCTGGAGTGTAGGGACAGCCTACGAGCAGTACTTC	TRBD1	13	TRBV30	TRBJ2-7	many
CASGRGGANTGELFF	TGTGCCAGCGGACGTGGCGGGGCGAACACCGGGGAGCTGTTTTTT	.	15	TRBV7-3	TRBJ2-2	many
CAISWAGDSYEQYF	TGTGCCATCAGTTGGGCTGGCGACTCCTACGAGCAGTACTTC	.	14	TRBV10-3	TRBJ2-7	many
CASSLVGRSDHQPQHF	TGTGCCAGCAGTTTGGTCGGCAGGTCGGACCATCAGCCCCAGCATTTT	.	16	TRBV6-5	TRBJ1-5	many
CASRATSGRLDTQYF	TGTGCCAGCAGGGCTACTAGCGGGAGATTGGATACGCAGTATTTT	TRBD2	15	TRBV6-1	TRBJ2-3	many
CASSLQGLGANVLTF	TGTGCCAGCAGCCTCCAAGGCCTTGGGGCCAACGTCCTGACTTTC	.	15	TRBV7-9	TRBJ2-6	once
CASSIVGDSYEQYF	TGTGCCAGTAGTATAGTTGGGGACTCATACGAGCAGTACTTC	.	14	TRBV19	TRBJ2-7	many
CASSLRKGWETQYF	TGTGCCAGCAGTCTTCGAAAGGGGTGGGAGACCCAGTACTTC	.	14	TRBV27	TRBJ2-5	many
CASRGDPRTDTQYF	TGTGCCAGCAGAGGGGACCCTCGGACAGATACGCAGTATTTT	.	14	TRBV7-3	TRBJ2-3	many
CASSLASSASAIYTGELFF	TGCGCCAGCAGCTTGGCTTCTTCGGCAAGCGCAATTTACACCGGGGAGCTGTTTTTT	.	19	TRBV5-1	TRBJ2-2	.
CASSFLAGAEQYF	TGTGCCAGCAGCTTTTTAGCGGGAGCCGAGCAGTACTTC	TRBD2	13	TRBV7-3	TRBJ2-7	many
CASSQEPAAAYEQYF	TGTGCCAGCAGCCAAGAGCCCGCCGCGGCCTACGAGCAGTACTTC	.	15	TRBV4-2	TRBJ2-7	few
CAISVAASGGPYEQYF	TGTGCCATCAGTGTCGCGGCGAGCGGGGGCCCCTACGAGCAGTACTTC	TRBD2	16	TRBV10-3	TRBJ2-7	.
CASSSVSGAEETQYF	TGCGCCAGCAGCTCGGTGTCCGGGGCGGAAGAGACCCAGTACTTC	.	15	TRBV5-1	TRBJ2-5	.
CSASSSGATYEQYF	TGCAGTGCTAGTTCCAGCGGGGCAACCTACGAGCAGTACTTC	TRBD2	14	TRBV20-1	TRBJ2-7	few
CASSKIVAKRETQYF	TGTGCCAGTAGCAAAATAGTGGCTAAGCGAGAGACCCAGTACTTC	.	15	TRBV19	TRBJ2-5	many
CASSQHGTHHETQYF	TGCGCCAGCAGCCAACACGGGACTCATCATGAGACCCAGTACTTC	.	15	TRBV4-1	TRBJ2-5	.
CATSRAGTAGNQPQHF	TGTGCCACCAGCAGAGCTGGGACAGCCGGCAATCAGCCCCAGCATTTT	TRBD1	16	TRBV15	TRBJ1-5	many
CASSSTSERAGDTQYF	TGCGCCAGCAGCTCGACTAGCGAGAGGGCGGGAGATACGCAGTATTTT	TRBD2	16	TRBV5-1	TRBJ2-3	.
CAISKREKRETQYF	TGTGCCATCTCTAAGCGGGAGAAAAGAGAGACCCAGTACTTC	TRBD2	14	TRBV10-3	TRBJ2-5	many